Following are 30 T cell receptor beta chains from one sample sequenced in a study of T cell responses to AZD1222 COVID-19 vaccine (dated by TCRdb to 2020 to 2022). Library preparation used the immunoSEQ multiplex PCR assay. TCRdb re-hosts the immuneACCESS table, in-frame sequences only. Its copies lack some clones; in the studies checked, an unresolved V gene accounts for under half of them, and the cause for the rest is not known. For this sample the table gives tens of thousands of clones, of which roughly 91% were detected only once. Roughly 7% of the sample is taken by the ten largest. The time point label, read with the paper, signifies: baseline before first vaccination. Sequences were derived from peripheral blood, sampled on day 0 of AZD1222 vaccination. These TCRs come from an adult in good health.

The CDR3 spells CASSRGAYSNQPQHF. The CDR3 region has the DNA TGTGCCAGCAGTCGGGGGGCTTATAGCAATCAGCCCCAGCATTTT. The chain recombines TRBV6-5 with TRBJ1-5; maybe TRBD1 (6 bases). This CDR3 has 15 residues. Germline CDR1 reads MNHEY; CDR2 reads SVGAGI. The V end was cut by 5 bases, the J end by 0 bases, with 11 bases between.

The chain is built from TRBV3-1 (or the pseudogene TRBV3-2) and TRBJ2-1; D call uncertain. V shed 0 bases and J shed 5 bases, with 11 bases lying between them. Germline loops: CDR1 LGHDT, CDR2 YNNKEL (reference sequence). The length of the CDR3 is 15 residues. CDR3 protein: CASSQDIDPNNEQFF. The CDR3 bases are TGTGCCAGCAGCCAAGATATCGACCCTAACAATGAGCAGTTCTTC.

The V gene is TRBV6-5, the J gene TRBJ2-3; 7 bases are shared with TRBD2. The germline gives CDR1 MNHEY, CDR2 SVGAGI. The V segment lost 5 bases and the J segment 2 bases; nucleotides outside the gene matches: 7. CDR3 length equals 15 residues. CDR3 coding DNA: TGTGCCAGCAGTCGGGCGGGGGTCGCCACAGATACGCAGTATTTT. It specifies CASSRAGVATDTQYF.

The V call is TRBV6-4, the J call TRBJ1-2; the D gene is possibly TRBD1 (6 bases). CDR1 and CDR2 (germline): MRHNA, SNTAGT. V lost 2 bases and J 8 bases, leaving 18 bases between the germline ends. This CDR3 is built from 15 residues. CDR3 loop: CASSDGAGEDGGYTF. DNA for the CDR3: TGTGCCAGCAGTGACGGCGCAGGGGAGGATGGAGGCTACACCTTC.

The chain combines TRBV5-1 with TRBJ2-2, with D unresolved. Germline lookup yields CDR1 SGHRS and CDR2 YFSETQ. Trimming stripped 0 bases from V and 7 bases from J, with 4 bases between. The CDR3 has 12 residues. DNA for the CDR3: TGCGCCAGCAGCTTGGACAGCGGGGAGCTGTTTTTT. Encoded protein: CASSLDSGELFF.

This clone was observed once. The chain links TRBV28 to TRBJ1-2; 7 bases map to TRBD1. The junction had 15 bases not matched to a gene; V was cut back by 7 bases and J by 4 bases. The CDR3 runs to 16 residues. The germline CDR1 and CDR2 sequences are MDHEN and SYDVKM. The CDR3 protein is CASIGPETGLFYGYTF. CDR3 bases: TGTGCCAGCATAGGCCCCGAGACAGGGCTCTTCTATGGCTACACCTTC.

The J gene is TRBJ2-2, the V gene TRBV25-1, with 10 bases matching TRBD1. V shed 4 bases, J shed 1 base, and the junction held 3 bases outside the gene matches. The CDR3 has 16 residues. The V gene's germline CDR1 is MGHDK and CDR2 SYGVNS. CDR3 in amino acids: CASSVRDRGNTGELFF. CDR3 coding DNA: TGTGCCAGCAGTGTCCGGGACAGGGGGAACACCGGGGAGCTGTTTTTT.

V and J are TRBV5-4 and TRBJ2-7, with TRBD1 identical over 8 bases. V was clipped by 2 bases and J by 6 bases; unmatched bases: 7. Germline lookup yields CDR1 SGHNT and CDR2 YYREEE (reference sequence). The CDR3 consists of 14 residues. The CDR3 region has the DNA TGTGCCAGCAGCTTCAGGGGGCAACCAGGCGAGCAGTACTTC. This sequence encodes CASSFRGQPGEQYF.

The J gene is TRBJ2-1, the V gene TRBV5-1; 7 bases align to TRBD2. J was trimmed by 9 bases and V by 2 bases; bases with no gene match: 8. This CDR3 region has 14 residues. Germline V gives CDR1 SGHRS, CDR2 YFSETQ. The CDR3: CASSFAGDKGEQFF. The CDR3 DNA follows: TGCGCCAGCAGCTTTGCGGGAGATAAAGGTGAGCAGTTCTTC.

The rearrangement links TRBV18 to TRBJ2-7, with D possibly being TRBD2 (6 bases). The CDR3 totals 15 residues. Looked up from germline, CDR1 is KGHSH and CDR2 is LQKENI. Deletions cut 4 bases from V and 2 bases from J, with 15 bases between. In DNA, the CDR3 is TGTGCCAGCTCACAACGGGACGGCGGGACCTACGAGCAGTACTTC. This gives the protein CASSQRDGGTYEQYF.

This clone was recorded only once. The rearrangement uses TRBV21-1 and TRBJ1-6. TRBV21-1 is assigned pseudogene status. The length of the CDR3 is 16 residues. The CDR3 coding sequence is TGTGCCAGCAGCAAAGGCGGAGGGTGGGGAAATTCACCCCTCCACTTT. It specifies CASSKGGGWGNSPLHF.

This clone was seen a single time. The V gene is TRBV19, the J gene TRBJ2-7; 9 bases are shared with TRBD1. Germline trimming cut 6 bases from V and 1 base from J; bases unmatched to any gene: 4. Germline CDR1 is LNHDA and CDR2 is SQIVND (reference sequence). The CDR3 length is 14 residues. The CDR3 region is CASSWDRESYEQYF. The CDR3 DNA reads TGTGCCAGTAGCTGGGACAGGGAGTCCTACGAGCAGTACTTC.

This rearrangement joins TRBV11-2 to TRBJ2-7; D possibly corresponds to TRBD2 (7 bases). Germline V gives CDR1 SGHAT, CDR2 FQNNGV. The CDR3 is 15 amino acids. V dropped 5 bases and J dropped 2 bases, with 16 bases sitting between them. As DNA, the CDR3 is TGTGCCAGCAGCCCTGTAGGGAGGGGGGCCTACGAGCAGTACTTC. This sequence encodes CASSPVGRGAYEQYF. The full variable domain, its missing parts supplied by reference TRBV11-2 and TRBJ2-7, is EAGVAQSPRYKIIEKRQSVAFWCNPISGHATLYWYQQILGQGPKLLIQFQNNGVVDDSQLPKDRFSAERLKGVDSTLKIQPAKLEDSAVYLCASSPVGRGAYEQYFGPGTRLTVT.

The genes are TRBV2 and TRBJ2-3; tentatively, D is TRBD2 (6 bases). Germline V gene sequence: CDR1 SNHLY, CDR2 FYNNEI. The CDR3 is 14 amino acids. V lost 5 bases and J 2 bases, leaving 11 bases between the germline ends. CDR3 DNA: TGTGCCAGCAGTTTGGGGACTGACACAGATACGCAGTATTTT. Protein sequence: CASSLGTDTDTQYF.

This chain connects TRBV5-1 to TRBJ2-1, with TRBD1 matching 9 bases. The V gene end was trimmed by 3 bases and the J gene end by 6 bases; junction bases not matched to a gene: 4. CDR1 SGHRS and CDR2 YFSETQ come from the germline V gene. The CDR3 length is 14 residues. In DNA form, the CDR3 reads TGCGCCAGCAGCTCGGGACAGGGAGGCAATGAGCAGTTCTTC. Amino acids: CASSSGQGGNEQFF.

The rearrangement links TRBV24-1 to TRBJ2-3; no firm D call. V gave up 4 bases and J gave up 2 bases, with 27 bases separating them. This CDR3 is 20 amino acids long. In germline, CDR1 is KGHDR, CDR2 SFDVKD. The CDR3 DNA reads TGTGCCACCAGTGACCCCGGTCCTCATCCGGGCCAAACAAACACAGATACGCAGTATTTT. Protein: CATSDPGPHPGQTNTDTQYF.

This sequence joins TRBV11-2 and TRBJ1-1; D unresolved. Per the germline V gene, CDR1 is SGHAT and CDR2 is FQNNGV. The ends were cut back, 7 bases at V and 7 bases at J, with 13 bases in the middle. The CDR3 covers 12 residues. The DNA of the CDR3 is TGTGCCAGCAACGAGAATAACGGTGAAGCTTTCTTT. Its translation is CASNENNGEAFF. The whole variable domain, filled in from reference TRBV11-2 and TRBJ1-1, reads EAGVAQSPRYKIIEKRQSVAFWCNPISGHATLYWYQQILGQGPKLLIQFQNNGVVDDSQLPKDRFSAERLKGVDSTLKIQPAKLEDSAVYLCASNENNGEAFFGQGTRLTVV.

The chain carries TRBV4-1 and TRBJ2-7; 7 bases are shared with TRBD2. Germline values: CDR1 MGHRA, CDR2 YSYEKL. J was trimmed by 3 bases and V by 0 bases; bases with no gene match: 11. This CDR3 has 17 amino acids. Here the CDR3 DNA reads TGCGCCAGCAGCCAAGACGGGGGGACTACATATATCTACGAGCAGTACTTC. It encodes CASSQDGGTTYIYEQYF.

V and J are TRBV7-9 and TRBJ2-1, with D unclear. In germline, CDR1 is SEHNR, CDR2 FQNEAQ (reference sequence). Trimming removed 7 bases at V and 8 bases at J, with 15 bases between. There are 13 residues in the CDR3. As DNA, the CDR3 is TGTGCCAGCACCCCCCCCGGTTACGATGAGCAGTTCTTC. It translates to CASTPPGYDEQFF.

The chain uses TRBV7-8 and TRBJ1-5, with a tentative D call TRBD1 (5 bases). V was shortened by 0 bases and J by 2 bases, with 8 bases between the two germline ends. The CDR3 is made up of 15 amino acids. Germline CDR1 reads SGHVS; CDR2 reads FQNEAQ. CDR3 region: CASSLARAGNQPQHF. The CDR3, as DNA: TGTGCCAGCAGCTTAGCCAGGGCGGGCAATCAGCCCCAGCATTTT.

In DNA form, the CDR3 reads TGTGCCAGCAGCCCGTGGACAGGGAACACTGAAGCTTTCTTT. It specifies CASSPWTGNTEAFF. The chain joins TRBV7-9 to TRBJ1-1; the match to TRBD1 covers 7 bases. J was trimmed by 1 base and V by 5 bases; bases with no gene match: 4. This CDR3 has 14 amino acids. Germline CDR1 and CDR2: SEHNR and FQNEAQ (reference sequence).

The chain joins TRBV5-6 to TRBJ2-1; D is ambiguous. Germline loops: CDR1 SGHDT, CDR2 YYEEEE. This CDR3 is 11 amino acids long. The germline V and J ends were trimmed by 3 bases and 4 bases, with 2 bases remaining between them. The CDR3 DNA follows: TGTGCCAGCAGCTCTTACAATGAGCAGTTCTTC. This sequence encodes CASSSYNEQFF.

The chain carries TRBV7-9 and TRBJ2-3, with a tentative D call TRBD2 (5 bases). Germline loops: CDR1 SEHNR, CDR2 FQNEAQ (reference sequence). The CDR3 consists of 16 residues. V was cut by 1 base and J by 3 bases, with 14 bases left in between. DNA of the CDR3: TGTGCCAGCAGCTTAGGGATGGGAGAGAGGACAGATACGCAGTATTTT. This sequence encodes CASSLGMGERTDTQYF.

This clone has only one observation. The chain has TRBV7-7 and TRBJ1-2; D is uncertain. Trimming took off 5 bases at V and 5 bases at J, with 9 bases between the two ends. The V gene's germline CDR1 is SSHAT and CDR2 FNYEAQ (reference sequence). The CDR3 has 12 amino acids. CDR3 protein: CASSPAEYGYTF. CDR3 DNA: TGTGCCAGCAGCCCCGCGGAATATGGCTACACCTTC.

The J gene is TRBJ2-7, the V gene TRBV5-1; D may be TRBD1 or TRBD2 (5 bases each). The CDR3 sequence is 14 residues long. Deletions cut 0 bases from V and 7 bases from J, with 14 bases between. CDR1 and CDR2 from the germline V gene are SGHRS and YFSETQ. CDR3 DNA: TGCGCCAGCAGCTTGGGGGGACCTGGCGGTGAGCAGTACTTC. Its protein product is CASSLGGPGGEQYF.

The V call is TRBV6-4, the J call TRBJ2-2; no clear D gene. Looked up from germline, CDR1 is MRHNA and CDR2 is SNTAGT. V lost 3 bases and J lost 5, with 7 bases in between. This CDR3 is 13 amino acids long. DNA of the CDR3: TGTGCCAGCAGTGAAGCGTCAACCGGGGAGCTGTTTTTT. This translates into CASSEASTGELFF.

CDR3 in DNA: TGTGCCAGCAGCGCCTTTGACAGGGTCATCGAGACCCAGTACTTC. This codes for CASSAFDRVIETQYF. The chain links TRBV9 to TRBJ2-5; 7 positions match TRBD1. V was clipped by 3 bases and J by 5 bases; unmatched bases: 10. Germline loops: CDR1 SGDLS, CDR2 YYNGEE. This CDR3 is 15 amino acids long. Filled out from reference TRBV9 and TRBJ2-5, the complete variable domain reads DSGVTQTPKHLITATGQRVTLRCSPRSGDLSVYWYQQSLDQGLQFLIQYYNGEERAKGNILERFSAQQFPDLHSELNLSSLELGDSALYFCASSAFDRVIETQYFGPGTRLLVL.

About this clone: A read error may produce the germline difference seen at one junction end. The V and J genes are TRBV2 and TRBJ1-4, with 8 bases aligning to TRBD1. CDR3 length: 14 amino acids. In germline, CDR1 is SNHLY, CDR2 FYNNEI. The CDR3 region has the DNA TGTGCCAGTAGTGACGCAGGGGGCCGCGAAAAACTGTTTTTT. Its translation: CASSDAGGREKLFF.

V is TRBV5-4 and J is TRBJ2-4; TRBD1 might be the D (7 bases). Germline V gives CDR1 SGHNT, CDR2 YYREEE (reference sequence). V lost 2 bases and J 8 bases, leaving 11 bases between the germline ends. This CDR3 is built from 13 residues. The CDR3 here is CASSFRGEDIQYF. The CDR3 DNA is TGTGCCAGCAGCTTCAGGGGGGAGGACATTCAGTACTTC.

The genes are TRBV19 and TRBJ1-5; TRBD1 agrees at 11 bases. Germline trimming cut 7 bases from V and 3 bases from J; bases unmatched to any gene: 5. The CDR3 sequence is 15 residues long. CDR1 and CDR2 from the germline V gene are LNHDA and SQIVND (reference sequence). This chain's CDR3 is CASTMDRGHNQPQHF. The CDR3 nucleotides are TGTGCCAGTACCATGGACAGGGGGCACAATCAGCCCCAGCATTTT.